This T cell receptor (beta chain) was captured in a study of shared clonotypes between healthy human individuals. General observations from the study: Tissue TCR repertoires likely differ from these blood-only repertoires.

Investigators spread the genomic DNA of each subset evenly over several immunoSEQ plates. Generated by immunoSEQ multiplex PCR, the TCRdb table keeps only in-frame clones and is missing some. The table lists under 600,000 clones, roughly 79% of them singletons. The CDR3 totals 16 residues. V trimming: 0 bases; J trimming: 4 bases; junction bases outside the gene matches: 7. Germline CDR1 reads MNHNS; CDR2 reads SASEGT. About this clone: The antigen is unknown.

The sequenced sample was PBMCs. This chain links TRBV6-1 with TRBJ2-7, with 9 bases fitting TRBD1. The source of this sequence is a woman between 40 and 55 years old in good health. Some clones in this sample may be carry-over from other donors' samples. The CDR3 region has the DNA TGTGCCAGCAGTGAAGCCCGGACAGGGGTCGGGTACGAGCAGTACTTC. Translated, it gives CASSEARTGVGYEQYF.